Given below is one TCR beta chain in context. Sequencing used immunoSEQ multiplex PCR; TCRdb keeps in-frame clones, though not all of them. The sample shows about 240,000 clones, roughly 80% of them seen only once. The sample originates from a study of blood T cell repertoires in COVID-19. This CDR3 is built from 15 residues. Germline V gene sequence: CDR1 SGHVS, CDR2 FQNEAQ. V shed 10 bases and J 5 bases; nucleotides not matched to a gene: 5. The chain has TRBV7-8 and TRBJ2-2, with 15 bases aligning to TRBD2. The receptor was derived from a woman aged 40 to 50 who had been exposed to COVID-19. The sample taken for sequencing was PBMCs or T cells enriched from blood (not recorded which). CDR3 coding DNA: TGTGCCACCAGGACTAGCGGGGGGGCAACCGGGGAGCTGTTTTTT. This sequence encodes CATRTSGGATGELFF.